Listed below are T cell receptor beta chains from one sample, sequenced in a study of radiation and T cells in renal cell carcinoma. Sequencing was performed with immunoSEQ multiplex PCR; in TCRdb, only in-frame clones are kept and a portion is missing. The repertoire has about 150,000 clones, around nine tenths of them found once; the top ten carry 15% to 20%. Sequencing was performed on blood, taken from a patient whose treatment included radiotherapy and nephrectomy. The receptors were sampled from a woman aged 50 to 60 with renal cell carcinoma. CDR3s leave out the opening cysteine and the closing phenylalanine or tryptophan. Clone size is given for some rows only: seen once, a few or many times, or a class if the clone is expanded.

V gene	clone size	CDR3 protein
TRBV4-1	-	ASSQGGALMNTEAF
TRBV19	-	ASSIGQIFTDTQY
TRBV5-6	-	ASSSITTGEGYGYT
TRBV7-9	-	ASSFSSKSGTGLYEQY
TRBV27	-	ASRVDRASMNTEAF
TRBV15	-	ATSRDWTGGGMTNEKLF
TRBV6-5	-	ASSYNDRAY
TRBV28	-	ASSMAGAPGNTIY
TRBV28	-	ASSPRGGHDYEQY
TRBV19	-	ASSIQVNTEAF
TRBV30	-	AWSVLGSEQF
TRBV10-3	-	AIKQGQGGTGELF
TRBV4-3	-	ASSQNSGRALTDTQY
TRBV7-9	-	ASSLTVGEQF
TRBV28	-	ATATVQGSNTGELF
TRBV28	-	ASSLDRGSNYGYT
TRBV27	-	ASREPRTGVNYGYT
TRBV5-1	-	ASSLQGTNTIY
TRBV13	-	ASSLTGLEQY
TRBV29-1	-	SVPKTESSYEQY
TRBV7-2	-	ASRKAGGLSTEAF
TRBV2	few	ASSPRVNTGELF
TRBV6-1	once	ASSPWTGGFGEQY
TRBV6-5	-	ASSRQGLTYEQY
TRBV27	-	ASSAQGVRGTDTQY
TRBV5-4	-	ASSPAGAYRYTEAF
TRBV23-1	-	ASSQKSGGTSNQPQH
TRBV19	-	ASSIANNEQF
TRBV7-2	few	ASSLVRTGPMSDYT
TRBV5-1	once	ASSLAPRGTDTQY
TRBV5-4	few	ASSLDGAVTEAF
TRBV5-5	-	ASRRQGDSFQPQH
TRBV5-4	-	ASSSIMGPNTEAF
TRBV18	-	ASSGQGSGNTIY
TRBV7-2	-	ASSLGTSGRYEQF
TRBV10-3	-	AISEGGKLF
TRBV4-1	-	ASSQRDTVGSGYNEQF
TRBV10-3	-	AISPHPRSTNSNQPQH
TRBV11-3	-	ASSLGGRSTDTQY
TRBV7-2	-	ASSLRSSYNEQF
TRBV9	-	ASTSGLGDEQY
TRBV6-5	-	ASSRDLNTGELF
TRBV9	-	ASSVAPVTEQY
TRBV20-1	-	SPATDTQY